This T cell receptor (beta chain) was sequenced for a study of identical twins (dated by TCRdb to 2016 to 2017). For the study in its entirety: To test whether fetal clonotypes persist, this study deep-sequenced TCR alpha and beta repertoires from monozygotic twins, from unrelated adults of various ages, and from cord blood. To rule out contamination, replicate twin experiments were performed at different times with different library preparation protocols.

The table lists this clonotype with many counts. Its antigen remains unidentified. No per-base quality is available; no much larger clone lies one base away. The study at large found these results: The excess sharing between twins in beta out-of-frame sequences was weaker because fewer shared sequences reduced the signal-to-noise ratio. Compared with coincidental sharing between unrelated individuals, out-of-frame TCR alpha sequences shared between twins showed an excess of sequences with low generation probability. In monozygotic twins, recombination models systematically underestimated out-of-frame TCR alpha sharing, but the models matched the sharing seen between unrelated individuals. Because the same donors could not be followed over many years, the conclusions relied on cross-sectional statistical analysis. Fewer insertions were carried by abundant cord blood beta clonotypes, a similar but weaker trend appeared in young adult naive repertoires, and no such trend appeared in memory repertoires. Invariant T cells such as MAIT and iNKT could partly confound zero-insertion analyses, although diverse VJ usage argued against such confounding for most clonotypes.

The CDR3 runs 14 amino acids, cysteine and phenylalanine included. The retained sequence is limited to the CDR3, 42 bases, with the frame set at the first base. V has 6 bases trimmed and J has 7 bases trimmed; junction bases matching no gene number 5. Every donor in the study was a healthy Caucasian. Three pairs of female monozygotic twins, all aged about 18 to 29 years, were included in the twin cohort. The RNA used for TCR libraries was isolated from peripheral blood mononuclear cells. The library was prepared using 5' RACE. The run used an Illumina HiSeq 2000. A universal primer binding site was introduced by template switching, and a unique molecular identifier was present in the final cDNA, enabling accurate counting of TCR cDNA molecules. First-strand cDNA for TCR alpha and beta chains was synthesized from specific primers in the conserved constant-segment region. Each cDNA library was double barcoded, with a SMART-Mk sample barcode plus Illumina barcodes, to control for contamination. Two successive PCR steps introduced TruSeq adapter sequences along with Illumina sample barcodes. The Illumina HiSeq platform was used with custom primers to sequence TCR alpha and beta cDNA libraries. On the study's bioinformatics: Raw reads were processed with MiGEC to extract unique molecular identifiers, and MiXCR was used to determine CDR3 positions. Recombination models were inferred per individual with the repgenHMM and IGoR tools using an EM algorithm. The tcR package in R was used for shared clonotype analysis, with sharing normalized by the product of cloneset sizes. Out-of-frame nonproductive sequences were analyzed to study raw recombination free of thymic and clonal selection effects. Using fastp trimming at Q25 and MiXCR clonotype assembly, TCRdb reanalyzed the public sequencing data and kept in-frame beta chains. Entries that share a CDR3 protein sequence are merged under the most common genes and DNA. The V and J calls here are based on TCRdb, not the publication. Across this sample there are about 660,000 distinct CDR3 sequences, with 8.6% seen only once. Jointly, the top ten make up roughly 0.97% of the sample.

The sample also formed part of further work on yellow fever vaccine responses in identical twins. The second paper states: The T cell response to vaccination in identical twins was reported by the authors to appear partly convergent and partly personalized. Focusing on identical twins, the study followed the T cell clones that responded to the vaccine, and did so with precision.

This receptor was identified in a woman younger than 30 in good health. The sequence links TRBV12-3 or TRBV12-4 to TRBJ1-4, with 10 bases matching TRBD1. Sample: PBMCs. CDR3 sequence: CASSAGTGVEKLFF. The bases are TGTGCCAGCAGCGCCGGGACAGGGGTTGAAAAACTGTTTTTT.